These T cell receptor beta chains were read from a single sample in a study of blood T cell repertoires in COVID-19. Using immunoSEQ multiplex PCR, the repertoire was profiled, and TCRdb retains in-frame clones only, with some absent. The sample lists 200,000 to 250,000 clones, 85% to 90% seen once, with about 1.5% in the top ten. The sequenced sample was peripheral blood. The origin of the receptors is a man younger than 35 with active or convalescent COVID-19. CDR3s include the opening cysteine and the closing phenylalanine or tryptophan. The D gene is left open where the match is weak. Size tells how often a clone was seen (once, few, many) or the class of an expanded clone, and some rows leave it out.

clone_size j_call d_call v_call cdr3_aa cdr3_nt
- TRBJ2-1 - TRBV28 CASTRTGGGEQFF TGTGCCAGCACCCGGACTGGGGGCGGTGAGCAGTTCTTC
- TRBJ1-3 - TRBV4-3 CASSPTARGSGNTIYF TGCGCCAGCAGCCCCACGGCCCGGGGCTCTGGAAACACCATATATTTT
few TRBJ1-5 - TRBV24-1 CSYPLSRGYSNQPQHF TGTTCCTACCCACTAAGCCGGGGGTATAGCAATCAGCCCCAGCATTTT
- TRBJ2-7 TRBD1 TRBV7-9 CASSSPGQYYEQYF TGTGCCAGCAGCTCGCCGGGACAGTACTACGAGCAGTACTTC
- TRBJ2-1 TRBD2 TRBV29-1 CSVKGLAGAEQFF TGCAGCGTTAAAGGACTAGCGGGAGCTGAGCAGTTCTTC
- TRBJ2-7 - TRBV6-5 CASRYSPKAPYEQYF TGTGCCAGCCGATACAGCCCCAAGGCTCCCTACGAGCAGTACTTC
- TRBJ2-1 TRBD1 TRBV6-1 CASSGRTGTGGGNEQFF TGTGCCAGCAGTGGACGAACCGGGACAGGGGGTGGCAATGAGCAGTTCTTC
- TRBJ2-7 TRBD2 TRBV10-3 CAITPGAGTYEQYF TGTGCCATCACCCCCGGAGCGGGAACCTACGAGCAGTACTTC
- TRBJ2-1 - TRBV11-2 CASSLGRGEQFF TGTGCCAGCAGCTTAGGTCGGGGTGAGCAGTTCTTC
few TRBJ1-1 - TRBV2 CASSENRDREAFF TGTGCCAGCAGTGAAAACAGGGATCGTGAAGCTTTCTTT
- TRBJ1-2 - TRBV10-2 CASSDPDSVGYTF TGCGCCAGCAGTGACCCTGACAGTGTGGGCTACACCTTC
- TRBJ1-5 - TRBV19 CASSIAGEGQPQHF TGTGCCAGTAGTATAGCGGGGGAAGGGCAGCCCCAGCATTTT
- TRBJ1-4 - TRBV6-1 CASSEGQIIELFF TGTGCCAGCAGTGAAGGACAGATCATCGAACTGTTTTTT
- TRBJ1-5 - TRBV29-1 CSVGPGRNQPQHF TGCAGCGTTGGGCCAGGGCGGAATCAGCCCCAGCATTTT
- TRBJ1-2 TRBD1 TRBV29-1 CSVEAGTGAYYGYTF TGCAGCGTGGAAGCGGGGACAGGAGCTTACTATGGCTACACCTTC
- TRBJ1-4 - TRBV5-1 CASSLEATNEKLFF TGCGCCAGCAGCTTAGAGGCAACTAATGAAAAACTGTTTTTT
- TRBJ2-2 - TRBV3-1/TRBV3-2 CASSLVRSGELFF TGTGCCAGCAGCCTAGTTAGGAGCGGGGAGCTGTTTTTT
- TRBJ1-2 TRBD1 TRBV6-5 CASSYSTGGVDGYTF TGTGCCAGCAGTTACTCGACAGGGGGCGTTGATGGCTACACCTTC
few TRBJ2-5 TRBD2 TRBV10-2 CASSGLAGGSETQYF TGCGCCAGCAGTGGACTAGCGGGAGGGTCGGAGACCCAGTACTTC
- TRBJ1-3 - TRBV19 CASSINSPGGNTIYF TGTGCCAGTAGTATTAATAGTCCAGGAGGAAACACCATATATTTT
- TRBJ1-5 TRBD1 TRBV2 CASAVEGGGNQPQHF TGTGCCAGCGCCGTGGAAGGGGGCGGCAATCAGCCCCAGCATTTT
- TRBJ1-2 TRBD1 TRBV10-1 CASSVGQEYGYTF TGCGCCAGCAGTGTTGGACAGGAGTATGGCTACACCTTC
- TRBJ2-7 - TRBV27 CASSLTGNLVQYF TGTGCCAGCAGCTTAACAGGGAATCTGGTGCAGTACTTC
- TRBJ2-7 TRBD1 TRBV28 CASSGQGITYEQYF TGTGCCAGCAGTGGACAGGGAATTACTTACGAGCAGTACTTC
- TRBJ1-5 - TRBV28 CASSFGRESNQPQHF TGTGCCAGCAGTTTCGGCAGGGAAAGCAATCAGCCCCAGCATTTT
- TRBJ2-4 - TRBV23-1 CASSESGTWGNF TGCGCCAGCAGCGAGTCCGGGACTTGGGGGAACTTC
- TRBJ2-3 TRBD2 TRBV28 CASSIGLAGMIDTQYF TGTGCCAGCAGTATCGGACTAGCGGGGATGATAGATACGCAGTATTTT
- TRBJ2-5 TRBD1 TRBV10-3 CAIRVDRDQETQYF TGTGCCATCAGAGTCGACAGGGACCAAGAGACCCAGTACTTC
- TRBJ2-7 - TRBV4-1 CASSQAGTTYEQYF TGCGCCAGCAGCCAAGCTGGGACAACCTACGAGCAGTACTTC
- TRBJ1-2 - TRBV6-1 CASSEAGASGYTF TGTGCCAGCAGTGAAGCAGGGGCGAGTGGCTACACCTTC
- TRBJ2-3 - TRBV6-5 CASRGRGGVLATQYF TGTGCCAGCAGAGGAAGAGGGGGGGTGCTTGCTACGCAGTATTTT
- TRBJ2-2 - TRBV6-5 CASRFLAETGELFF TGTGCCAGCCGATTTCTAGCAGAAACCGGGGAACTGTTTTTT
- TRBJ1-4 - TRBV6-5 CASRRTTTNEKLFF TGTGCCAGCAGGCGCACCACTACTAATGAAAAACTGTTTTTT
few TRBJ1-1 - TRBV21-1 CASSKARTDNTEAFF TGTGCCAGCAGCAAGGCTCGGACAGATAACACTGAAGCTTTCTTT
- TRBJ1-2 - TRBV5-1 CASSLDRMENSYTF TGCGCCAGCAGCTTGGACAGGATGGAAAATTCCTACACCTTC
- TRBJ2-1 - TRBV12-3/TRBV12-4 CASSLRGNEQFF TGTGCCAGCAGCCTCCGGGGGAATGAGCAGTTCTTC
- TRBJ1-1 - TRBV19 CASSFQGRAAAFF TGTGCCAGTTCTTTTCAGGGGAGGGCCGCGGCTTTCTTT
- TRBJ2-5 - TRBV9 CASSQGGQETQYF TGTGCCAGCAGCCAGGGAGGACAAGAGACCCAGTACTTC
- TRBJ1-2 - TRBV3-1/TRBV3-2 CASSRPGGDGYTF TGTGCCAGCAGCCGCCCCGGGGGAGATGGCTACACCTTC
- TRBJ2-7 - TRBV10-2 CASSESRGSDEQYF TGCGCCAGCAGTGAAAGCCGGGGGTCGGACGAGCAGTACTTC
- TRBJ1-4 - TRBV9 CASSVRATNEKLFF TGTGCCAGCAGCGTTCGAGCAACTAATGAAAAACTGTTTTTT
- TRBJ2-1 TRBD2 TRBV5-5 CASSPRLAVSGNEQFF TGTGCCAGCAGCCCAAGACTAGCGGTCTCGGGGAATGAGCAGTTCTTC
- TRBJ2-3 - TRBV5-4 CASSVGQISSTDTQYF TGTGCCAGCAGCGTAGGACAGATTTCTAGCACAGATACGCAGTATTTT
- TRBJ2-6 TRBD2 TRBV3-1/TRBV3-2 CASSQDLGGYLSSGANVLTF TGTGCCAGCAGCCAAGACCTGGGAGGGTACCTGAGCTCTGGGGCCAACGTCCTGACTTTC
- TRBJ2-3 - TRBV6-1 CASSEAFSSTDTQYF TGTGCCAGCAGTGAAGCATTCAGTTCCACAGATACGCAGTATTTT
- TRBJ1-4 TRBD1 TRBV7-8 CASSPDIGGGINEKLFF TGTGCCAGCAGCCCGGATATAGGAGGGGGCATTAATGAAAAACTGTTTTTT
- TRBJ1-3 - TRBV28 CASSIDRGSTIYF TGTGCCAGCAGTATCGATAGAGGTAGCACCATATATTTT
few TRBJ1-1 - TRBV30 CAWSVHSGQLNTEAFF TGTGCCTGGAGTGTACATAGTGGGCAGTTGAACACTGAAGCTTTCTTT
- TRBJ2-7 - TRBV7-9 CASSGTFSSYEQYF TGTGCCAGCAGTGGGACTTTTAGCTCCTACGAGCAGTACTTC
few TRBJ2-7 TRBD2 TRBV6-5 CASSRTTAGGSEQYF TGTGCCAGCAGCCGAACTACAGCGGGAGGAAGCGAGCAGTACTTC
- TRBJ2-2 - TRBV12-3/TRBV12-4 CASSLGGGELFF TGTGCCAGCAGTTTGGGGGGCGGGGAGCTGTTTTTT
- TRBJ1-3 - TRBV10-3 CAISDPRGNTIYF TGTGCCATCAGTGACCCGCGGGGAAACACCATATATTTT
- TRBJ2-1 TRBD1 TRBV10-3 CAIRPNRDSTYNEQFF TGTGCCATCAGACCCAATAGGGACAGCACATACAATGAGCAGTTCTTC
- TRBJ1-1 TRBD1 TRBV14 CASSRRGPGPNTEAFF TGTGCCAGCAGTCGAAGGGGGCCAGGGCCGAACACTGAAGCTTTCTTT
- TRBJ1-2 - TRBV6-5 CASSYGVGVGYTF TGTGCCAGCAGTTACGGGGTCGGGGTTGGCTACACCTTC